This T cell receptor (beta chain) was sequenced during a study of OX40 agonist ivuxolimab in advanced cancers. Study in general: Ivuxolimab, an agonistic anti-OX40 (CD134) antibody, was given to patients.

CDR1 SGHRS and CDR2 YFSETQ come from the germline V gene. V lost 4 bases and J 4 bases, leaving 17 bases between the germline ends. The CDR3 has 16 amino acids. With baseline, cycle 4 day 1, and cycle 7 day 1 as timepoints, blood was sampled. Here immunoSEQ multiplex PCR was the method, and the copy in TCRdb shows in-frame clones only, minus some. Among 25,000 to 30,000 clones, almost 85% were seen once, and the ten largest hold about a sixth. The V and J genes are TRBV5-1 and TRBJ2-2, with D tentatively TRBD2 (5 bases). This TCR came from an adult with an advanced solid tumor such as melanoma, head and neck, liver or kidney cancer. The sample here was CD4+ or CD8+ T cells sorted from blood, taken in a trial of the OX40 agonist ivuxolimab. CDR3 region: CASSQDGLYGTGELFF. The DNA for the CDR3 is TGCGCCAGCAGCCAGGACGGACTGTACGGCACCGGGGAGCTGTTTTTT.